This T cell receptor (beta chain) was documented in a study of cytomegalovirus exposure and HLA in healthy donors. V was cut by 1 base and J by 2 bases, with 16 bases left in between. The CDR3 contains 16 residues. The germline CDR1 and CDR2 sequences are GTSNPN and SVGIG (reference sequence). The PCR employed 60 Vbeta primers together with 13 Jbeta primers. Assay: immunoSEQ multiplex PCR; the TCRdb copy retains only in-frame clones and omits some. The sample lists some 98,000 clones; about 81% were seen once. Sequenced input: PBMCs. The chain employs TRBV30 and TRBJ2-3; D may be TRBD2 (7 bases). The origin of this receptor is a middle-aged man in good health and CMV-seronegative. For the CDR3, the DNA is TGTGCCTGGAGTGACGGTCTACGGGGGGCCACAGATACGCAGTATTTT. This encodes CAWSDGLRGATDTQYF.